The TCR beta chain under discussion was sequenced for a study of shared clonotypes between healthy human individuals. The wider study: Donors had three CD4 naive, three CD4 memory, two CD8 naive and one CD8 memory plate apiece.

Points on this clone: What it binds is not known.

V lost 5 bases, J lost 2 bases, and 7 bases stayed unmatched. Germline V gene lookup returns CDR1 SNHLY and CDR2 FYNNEI. The CDR3 has 16 residues. Here immunoSEQ multiplex PCR was the method, and the copy in TCRdb shows in-frame clones only, minus some. The repertoire holds about 1.1 million clones, with about 84% as singletons. Study-level points and caveats: Memory subsets generally showed smaller estimated richness than naive subsets did. What limited the represented genetic and exposure-history diversity was the small number of donors.

The sequencing input was memory CD4+ T cells from PBMCs. Stated subset: CD45RA-negative fraction. The TCR sequence derives from a man younger than 35 in good health. Some clones in this sample may be carry-over from other donors' samples. The chain joins TRBV2 to TRBJ2-3; 10 nucleotides line up with TRBD2. As DNA, the CDR3 is TGTGCCAGCAGTCTCCGAGCGGGAGGGATCACAGATACGCAGTATTTT. Protein sequence: CASSLRAGGITDTQYF.